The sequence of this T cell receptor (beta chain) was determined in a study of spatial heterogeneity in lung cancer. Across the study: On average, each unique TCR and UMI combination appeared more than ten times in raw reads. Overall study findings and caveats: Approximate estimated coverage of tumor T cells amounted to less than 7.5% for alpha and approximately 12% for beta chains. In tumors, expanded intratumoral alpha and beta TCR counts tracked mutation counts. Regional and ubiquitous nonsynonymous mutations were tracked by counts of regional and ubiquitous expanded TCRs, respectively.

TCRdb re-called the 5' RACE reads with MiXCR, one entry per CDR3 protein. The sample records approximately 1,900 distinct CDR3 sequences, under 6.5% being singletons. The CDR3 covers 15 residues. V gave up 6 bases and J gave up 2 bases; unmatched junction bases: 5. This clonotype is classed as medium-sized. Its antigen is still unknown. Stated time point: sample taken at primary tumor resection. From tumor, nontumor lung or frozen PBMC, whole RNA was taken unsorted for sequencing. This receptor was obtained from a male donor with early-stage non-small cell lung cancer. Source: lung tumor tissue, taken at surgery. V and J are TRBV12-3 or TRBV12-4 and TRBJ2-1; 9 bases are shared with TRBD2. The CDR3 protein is CASREREAPYNEQFF. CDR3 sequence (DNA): TGTGCCAGCAGGGAGCGGGAGGCGCCCTACAATGAGCAGTTCTTC.